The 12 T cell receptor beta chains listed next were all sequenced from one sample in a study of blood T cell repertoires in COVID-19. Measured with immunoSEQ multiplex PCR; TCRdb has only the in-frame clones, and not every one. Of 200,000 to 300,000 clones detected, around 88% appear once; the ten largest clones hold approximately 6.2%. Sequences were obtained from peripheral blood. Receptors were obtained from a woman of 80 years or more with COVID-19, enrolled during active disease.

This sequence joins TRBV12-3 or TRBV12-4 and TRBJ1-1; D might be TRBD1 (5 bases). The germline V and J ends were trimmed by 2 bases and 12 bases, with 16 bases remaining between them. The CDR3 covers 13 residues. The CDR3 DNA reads TGTGCCAGCAGTTTAAGAGACAGCCCTGCGTCTTTCTTT. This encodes CASSLRDSPASFF.

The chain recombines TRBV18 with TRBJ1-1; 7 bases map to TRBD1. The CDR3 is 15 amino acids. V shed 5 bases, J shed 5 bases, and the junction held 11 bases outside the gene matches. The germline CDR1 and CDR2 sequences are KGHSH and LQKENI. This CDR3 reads CASSLRQGAVTEAFF. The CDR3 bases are TGTGCCAGCTCATTGAGACAGGGCGCTGTTACTGAAGCTTTCTTT.

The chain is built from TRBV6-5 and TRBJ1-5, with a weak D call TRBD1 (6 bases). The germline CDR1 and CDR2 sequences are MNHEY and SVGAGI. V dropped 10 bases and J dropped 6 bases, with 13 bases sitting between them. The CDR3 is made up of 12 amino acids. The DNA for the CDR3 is TGTGCCATCCAGGGGTATAGTCAGCCCCAGCATTTT. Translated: CAIQGYSQPQHF.

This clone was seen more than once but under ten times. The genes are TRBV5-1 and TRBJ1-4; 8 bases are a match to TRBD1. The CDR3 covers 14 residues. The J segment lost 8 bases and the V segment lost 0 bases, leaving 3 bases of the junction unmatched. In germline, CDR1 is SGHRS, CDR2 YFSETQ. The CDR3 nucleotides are TGCGCCAGCAGCTTGGTGGGGGACAGGGAAAAACTGTTTTTT. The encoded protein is CASSLVGDREKLFF. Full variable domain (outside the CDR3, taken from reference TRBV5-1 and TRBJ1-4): KAGVTQTPRYLIKTRGQQVTLSCSPISGHRSVSWYQQTPGQGLQFLFEYFSETQRNKGNFPGRFSGRQFSNSRSEMNVSTLELGDSALYLCASSLVGDREKLFFGSGTQLSVL.

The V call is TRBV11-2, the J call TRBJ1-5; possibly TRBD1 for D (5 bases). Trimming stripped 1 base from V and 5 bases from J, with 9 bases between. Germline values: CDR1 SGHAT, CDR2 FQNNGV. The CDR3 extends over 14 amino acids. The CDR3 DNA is TGTGCCAGCAGCTTAGTCGGGGGGGATCAGCCCCAGCATTTT. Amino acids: CASSLVGGDQPQHF. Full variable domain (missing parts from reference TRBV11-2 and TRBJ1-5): EAGVAQSPRYKIIEKRQSVAFWCNPISGHATLYWYQQILGQGPKLLIQFQNNGVVDDSQLPKDRFSAERLKGVDSTLKIQPAKLEDSAVYLCASSLVGGDQPQHFGDGTRLSIL.

DNA for the CDR3: TGCGCCAGCAGCCAGACAGCTAACTATGGCTACACCTTC. Its protein is CASSQTANYGYTF. The rearrangement joins TRBV4-1 to TRBJ1-2; D is perhaps TRBD1 (5 bases). V was cut by 3 bases and J by 0 bases, with 5 bases left in between. The germline V gene has CDR1 MGHRA and CDR2 YSYEKL. The CDR3 loop spans 13 amino acids.

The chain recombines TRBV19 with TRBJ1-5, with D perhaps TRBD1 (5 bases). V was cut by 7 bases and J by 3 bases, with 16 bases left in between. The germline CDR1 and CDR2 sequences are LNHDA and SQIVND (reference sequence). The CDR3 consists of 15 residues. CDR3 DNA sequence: TGTGCCAGTAACAGTCGGGGGGAGACCAATCAGCCCCAGCATTTT. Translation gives CASNSRGETNQPQHF.

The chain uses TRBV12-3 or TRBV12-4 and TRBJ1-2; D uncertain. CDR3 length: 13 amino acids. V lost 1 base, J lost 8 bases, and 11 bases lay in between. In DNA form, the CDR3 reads TGTGCCAGCAGTTTAGAGCCCTCCCCGGGCTACACCTTC. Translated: CASSLEPSPGYTF.

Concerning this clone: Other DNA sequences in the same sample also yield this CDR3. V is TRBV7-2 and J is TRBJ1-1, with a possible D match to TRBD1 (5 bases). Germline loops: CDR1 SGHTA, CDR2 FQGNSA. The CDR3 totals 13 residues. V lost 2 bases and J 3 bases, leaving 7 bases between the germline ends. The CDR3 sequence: CASSLQGYTEAFF. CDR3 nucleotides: TGTGCCAGCAGCTTACAGGGCTACACTGAAGCTTTCTTT.

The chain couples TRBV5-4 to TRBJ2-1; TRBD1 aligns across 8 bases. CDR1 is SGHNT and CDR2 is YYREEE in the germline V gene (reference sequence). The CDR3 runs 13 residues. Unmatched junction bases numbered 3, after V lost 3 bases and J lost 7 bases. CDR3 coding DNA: TGTGCCAGCAGCTCACAGGGGGTGAATGAGCAGTTCTTC. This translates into CASSSQGVNEQFF. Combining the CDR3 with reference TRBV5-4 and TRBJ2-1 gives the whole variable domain ETGVTQSPTHLIKTRGQQVTLRCSSQSGHNTVSWYQQALGQGPQFIFQYYREEENGRGNFPPRFSGLQFPNYSSELNVNALELDDSALYLCASSSQGVNEQFFGPGTRLTVL.

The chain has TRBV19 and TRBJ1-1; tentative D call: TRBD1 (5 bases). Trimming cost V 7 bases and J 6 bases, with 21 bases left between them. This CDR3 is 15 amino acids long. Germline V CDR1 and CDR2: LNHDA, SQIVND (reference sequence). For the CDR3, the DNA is TGTGCCAGTAACGACAGACTCTTGTTTTACTCTGAAGCTTTCTTT. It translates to CASNDRLLFYSEAFF.

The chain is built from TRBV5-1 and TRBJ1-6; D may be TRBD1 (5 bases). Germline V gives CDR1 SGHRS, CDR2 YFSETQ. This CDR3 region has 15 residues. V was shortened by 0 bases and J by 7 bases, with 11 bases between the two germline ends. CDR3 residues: CASSLEGAPNSPLHF. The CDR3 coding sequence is TGCGCCAGCAGCTTGGAAGGGGCTCCGAATTCACCCCTCCACTTT.